This TCR beta chain originates from a study of T cells in narcolepsy listed by TCRdb under 2018. Regarding the research as a whole: Healthy control donors were enrolled in the study alongside patients who had narcolepsy type 1 or type 2 (NT1, NT2). To look for autoreactive T cells in narcolepsy patients that target self-antigens of hypocretin neurons (hypocretin, TRIB2), the study used TCR Vbeta sequencing to follow clonotypes in blood and CSF. What the study reported, not specific to this receptor: Some blood memory CD4+ repertoires from patients and controls contained no sequences matching autoreactive T cell clones. Numbers of sequenced blood memory CD4+ clonotypes were comparable, with averages of about 39,494 in patients and about 35,000 in controls. HCRT-specific and TRIB2-specific autoreactive clonotypes were highlighted in plots that compared CD4+ T cell clonotypes in CSF versus blood from the same patient. Autoreactive clonotypes were reported to be detected serially in the blood of the same patients and of different patients, but not in the blood of healthy controls.

The CDR3 runs 11 amino acids, cysteine and phenylalanine included. Only CDR3 DNA is held: 33 bases, read in frame from base 1. Based on the germline V gene, the CDR1 and CDR2 sequences are MDHEN and SYDVKM. Preparation of the library involved the immunoSEQ multiplex PCR assay. Here the immuneACCESS table is served through TCRdb, limited to in-frame sequences with V and J called. Missing clones are a known gap in these copies; in checked studies unresolved V genes cover under half, and the rest lacks a known reason. In this sample the table shows some 22,000 clones, roughly 85% of which occur a single time. The ten largest account for 9.5% to 13% of the sample. Memory CD4+ T cells were sorted ex vivo from peripheral blood of narcolepsy patients and healthy controls for TCR Vbeta sequencing. In the case of this clone: No cognate antigen has been identified for it. Mismatch with germline at one junction end may stem from a read error.

Sequenced input: memory (CD45RA-) CD4+ T cells from blood. What the cell subset or site label conveys for this sample: memory T cells sorted ex vivo from peripheral blood. The receptor was derived from a human donor in good health. The V and J segments used are TRBV28 and TRBJ2-3, and TRBD2 may be the D gene, going by 6 matching bases. This receptor carries the CDR3 CASWGLRYAVF. The nucleotide sequence is TGTGCCAGCTGGGGACTCCGGTACGCTGTATTT.